This is a list of T cell receptor beta chains from one sample in a study of PD-L1 blockade in urothelial cancer. Profiling relied on immunoSEQ multiplex PCR, and the TCRdb table lists in-frame clones only, not all of them. The sample includes about 100,000 clones, about 85% seen only once; the top ten take about 2.6%. This specimen was PBMCs, taken around atezolizumab (anti-PD-L1) treatment. The receptors were sampled from a man in his fifties or sixties with urothelial cancer. Both conserved end residues are part of each CDR3. The D gene is left open where the match is weak. Size is stated for part of the rows, as once, few or many counts, or as a class when the clone is expanded.

v_call: TRBV13
clone_size: once
d_call: TRBD2
j_call: TRBJ2-3
cdr3_aa: CASSSGRVRDTQYF
cdr3_nt: TGTGCCAGCAGTAGCGGGAGGGTCCGTGATACGCAGTATTTT

v_call: TRBV7-3
clone_size: once
d_call: -
j_call: TRBJ2-7
cdr3_aa: CASSFARDYEQYF
cdr3_nt: TGTGCCAGCAGCTTTGCCAGGGACTACGAGCAGTACTTC

v_call: TRBV5-1
clone_size: -
d_call: TRBD1
j_call: TRBJ2-5
cdr3_aa: CASSGGQVNQETQYF
cdr3_nt: TGCGCCAGCAGCGGGGGACAGGTTAACCAAGAGACCCAGTACTTC

v_call: TRBV5-6
clone_size: few
d_call: -
j_call: TRBJ1-1
cdr3_aa: CASSFRKTEAFF
cdr3_nt: TGTGCCAGCAGCTTCAGGAAGACTGAAGCTTTCTTT

v_call: TRBV6-6
clone_size: -
d_call: -
j_call: TRBJ1-2
cdr3_aa: CASSWTYGYTF
cdr3_nt: TGTGCCAGCAGTTGGACATATGGCTACACCTTC

v_call: TRBV18
clone_size: -
d_call: TRBD2
j_call: TRBJ2-1
cdr3_aa: CASSPGVPAGGNEQFF
cdr3_nt: TGTGCCAGCTCACCGGGAGTGCCCGCGGGAGGCAATGAGCAGTTCTTC

v_call: TRBV7-9
clone_size: once
d_call: TRBD1
j_call: TRBJ1-6
cdr3_aa: CASKTGDSPLHF
cdr3_nt: TGTGCCAGCAAGACAGGGGATTCACCCCTCCACTTT

v_call: TRBV7-2
clone_size: -
d_call: -
j_call: TRBJ2-2
cdr3_aa: CASSEGFTTTGELFF
cdr3_nt: TGTGCCAGCAGCGAGGGATTCACAACAACCGGGGAGCTGTTTTTT

v_call: TRBV15
clone_size: -
d_call: TRBD1
j_call: TRBJ2-7
cdr3_aa: CATSTHPGQGPHEQYF
cdr3_nt: TGTGCCACCAGCACCCATCCGGGACAGGGACCCCACGAGCAGTACTTC

v_call: TRBV6-6
clone_size: -
d_call: TRBD2
j_call: TRBJ2-1
cdr3_aa: CASRLAGGDEQFF
cdr3_nt: TGTGCCAGCAGGCTAGCGGGAGGTGATGAGCAGTTCTTC

v_call: TRBV5-6
clone_size: -
d_call: -
j_call: TRBJ1-2
cdr3_aa: CASSLQGKGPNYGYTF
cdr3_nt: TGTGCCAGCAGCTTGCAGGGAAAAGGGCCTAACTATGGCTACACCTTC

v_call: TRBV27
clone_size: -
d_call: TRBD2
j_call: TRBJ2-2
cdr3_aa: CASSSGTSVTGELFF
cdr3_nt: TGTGCCAGCAGTTCCGGGACTAGCGTAACCGGGGAGCTGTTTTTT

v_call: TRBV7-2
clone_size: -
d_call: -
j_call: TRBJ2-7
cdr3_aa: CASSFSQVQYF
cdr3_nt: TGTGCCAGCAGCTTTTCCCAGGTGCAGTACTTC

v_call: TRBV28
clone_size: -
d_call: -
j_call: TRBJ1-1
cdr3_aa: CASRTDSLTLAFF
cdr3_nt: TGTGCCAGCAGAACGGACAGCCTAACTCTGGCTTTCTTT

v_call: TRBV30
clone_size: -
d_call: -
j_call: TRBJ1-1
cdr3_aa: CAWSPPAGGITEAFF
cdr3_nt: TGTGCCTGGAGTCCCCCAGCTGGGGGCATCACTGAAGCTTTCTTT

v_call: TRBV6-6
clone_size: once
d_call: TRBD1
j_call: TRBJ1-3
cdr3_aa: CASSGQGLSSGNTIYF
cdr3_nt: TGTGCCAGCTCGGGACAGGGCCTCAGCTCTGGAAACACCATATATTTT

v_call: TRBV10-3
clone_size: -
d_call: TRBD2
j_call: TRBJ2-1
cdr3_aa: CANKRESYNEQFF
cdr3_nt: TGTGCCAATAAGCGGGAGTCCTACAATGAGCAGTTCTTC

v_call: TRBV9
clone_size: -
d_call: TRBD2
j_call: TRBJ2-5
cdr3_aa: CASSVEVAGGIQETQYF
cdr3_nt: TGTGCCAGCAGCGTAGAGGTAGCGGGAGGTATCCAAGAGACCCAGTACTTC

v_call: TRBV18
clone_size: -
d_call: -
j_call: TRBJ2-1
cdr3_aa: CASSPGVLAHNEQFF
cdr3_nt: TGTGCCAGCTCACCCGGTGTGTTAGCGCACAATGAGCAGTTCTTC

v_call: TRBV5-5
clone_size: -
d_call: -
j_call: TRBJ1-3
cdr3_aa: CASSPGLTSGNTIYF
cdr3_nt: TGTGCCAGCAGCCCGGGACTTACCTCTGGAAACACCATATATTTT

v_call: TRBV7-8
clone_size: -
d_call: TRBD1
j_call: TRBJ1-2
cdr3_aa: CASSHGQGGYGYTF
cdr3_nt: TGTGCCAGCAGCCATGGTCAGGGGGGCTATGGCTACACCTTC

v_call: TRBV2
clone_size: -
d_call: -
j_call: TRBJ1-4
cdr3_aa: CASIETTGREKLFF
cdr3_nt: TGTGCCAGCATCGAAACGACAGGACGAGAAAAACTGTTTTTT

v_call: TRBV5-1
clone_size: once
d_call: TRBD2
j_call: TRBJ2-3
cdr3_aa: CASSSGTSFSDTQYF
cdr3_nt: TGCGCCAGCAGCTCCGGGACTAGCTTTTCAGATACGCAGTATTTT

v_call: TRBV6-6
clone_size: -
d_call: TRBD2
j_call: TRBJ2-7
cdr3_aa: CASTPLAGAEQYF
cdr3_nt: TGTGCCAGCACACCACTAGCGGGAGCCGAGCAGTACTTC

v_call: TRBV15
clone_size: -
d_call: -
j_call: TRBJ1-5
cdr3_aa: CATSRGQEGQPQHF
cdr3_nt: TGTGCCACCAGCAGAGGGCAGGAAGGACAGCCCCAGCATTTT

v_call: TRBV4-2
clone_size: medium-sized
d_call: -
j_call: TRBJ1-5
cdr3_aa: CASSPYRAGQVPQHF
cdr3_nt: TGTGCCAGCAGCCCGTACAGGGCCGGACAAGTGCCCCAGCATTTT

v_call: TRBV18
clone_size: -
d_call: TRBD2
j_call: TRBJ2-7
cdr3_aa: CASSPIETSAEQYF
cdr3_nt: TGTGCCAGCTCACCAATAGAGACTAGCGCCGAGCAGTACTTC

v_call: TRBV7-2
clone_size: -
d_call: TRBD1
j_call: TRBJ1-2
cdr3_aa: CASSFRVEGQVGYTF
cdr3_nt: TGTGCCAGCAGTTTCAGGGTCGAAGGACAGGTTGGCTACACCTTC

v_call: TRBV5-1
clone_size: -
d_call: TRBD1
j_call: TRBJ1-3
cdr3_aa: CASSPRDSSGNTIYF
cdr3_nt: TGCGCCAGCAGCCCCCGGGACAGTTCTGGAAACACCATATATTTT

v_call: TRBV7-3
clone_size: once
d_call: -
j_call: TRBJ2-1
cdr3_aa: CASSLTGGIDNEQFF
cdr3_nt: TGTGCCAGCAGCTTAACGGGAGGTATCGACAATGAGCAGTTCTTC

v_call: TRBV28
clone_size: -
d_call: TRBD1
j_call: TRBJ2-1
cdr3_aa: CASSSHQQGAVYNEQFF
cdr3_nt: TGTGCCAGCAGTTCCCACCAACAGGGGGCGGTCTACAATGAGCAGTTCTTC

v_call: TRBV18
clone_size: -
d_call: -
j_call: TRBJ2-5
cdr3_aa: CASSPPGQRQETQYF
cdr3_nt: TGTGCCAGCTCACCACCAGGCCAGCGGCAAGAGACCCAGTACTTC

v_call: TRBV29-1
clone_size: -
d_call: TRBD1
j_call: TRBJ1-1
cdr3_aa: CSASGGLGNTEAFF
cdr3_nt: TGCAGCGCATCAGGGGGACTCGGGAACACTGAAGCTTTCTTT

v_call: TRBV28
clone_size: -
d_call: -
j_call: TRBJ2-7
cdr3_aa: CASTRQSSYEQYF
cdr3_nt: TGTGCCAGCACTAGACAGAGTTCCTACGAGCAGTACTTC

v_call: TRBV7-9
clone_size: -
d_call: TRBD1
j_call: TRBJ2-5
cdr3_aa: CASGWDRGIGETQYF
cdr3_nt: TGTGCCAGCGGATGGGACAGGGGGATAGGAGAGACCCAGTACTTC

v_call: TRBV5-1
clone_size: -
d_call: TRBD1
j_call: TRBJ2-2
cdr3_aa: CASSNRTGGPGELFF
cdr3_nt: TGCGCCAGCAGCAACCGGACAGGGGGGCCCGGGGAGCTGTTTTTT

v_call: TRBV6-5
clone_size: -
d_call: TRBD1
j_call: TRBJ1-3
cdr3_aa: CASSETGSGNTIYF
cdr3_nt: TGTGCCAGCAGTGAGACAGGGTCTGGAAACACCATATATTTT

v_call: TRBV10-3
clone_size: once
d_call: -
j_call: TRBJ2-5
cdr3_aa: CAISDTGVAMETQYF
cdr3_nt: TGTGCCATCAGTGACACGGGGGTGGCCATGGAGACCCAGTACTTC

v_call: TRBV18
clone_size: once
d_call: -
j_call: TRBJ1-4
cdr3_aa: CASSPTGGKEKLFF
cdr3_nt: TGTGCCAGCTCACCAACTGGGGGCAAGGAAAAACTGTTTTTT

v_call: TRBV2
clone_size: -
d_call: TRBD2
j_call: TRBJ2-1
cdr3_aa: CASSVGLGAGLSSYNEQFF
cdr3_nt: TGTGCCAGCAGTGTGGGACTAGGGGCGGGATTGAGCTCCTACAATGAGCAGTTCTTC

v_call: TRBV19
clone_size: -
d_call: TRBD2
j_call: TRBJ2-1
cdr3_aa: CASRSTSGSSYNEQFF
cdr3_nt: TGTGCCAGTAGATCGACTAGCGGGAGCTCGTACAATGAGCAGTTCTTC

v_call: TRBV10-2
clone_size: -
d_call: TRBD2
j_call: TRBJ2-7
cdr3_aa: CASSEGPSGLTYEQYF
cdr3_nt: TGCGCCAGCAGTGAAGGCCCTAGCGGACTGACCTACGAGCAGTACTTC

v_call: TRBV7-2
clone_size: -
d_call: -
j_call: TRBJ1-6
cdr3_aa: CASADPGQIFGSPLHF
cdr3_nt: TGTGCCAGCGCCGACCCCGGACAGATTTTCGGTTCACCCCTCCACTTT

v_call: TRBV7-3
clone_size: -
d_call: -
j_call: TRBJ2-1
cdr3_aa: CASSLLGGVNEQFF
cdr3_nt: TGTGCCAGCTCGTTACTCGGGGGAGTCAATGAGCAGTTCTTC

v_call: TRBV7-9
clone_size: -
d_call: -
j_call: TRBJ1-2
cdr3_aa: CASSLDQYGYTF
cdr3_nt: TGTGCCAGCAGCTTAGACCAGTATGGCTACACCTTC

v_call: TRBV5-1
clone_size: -
d_call: TRBD1
j_call: TRBJ1-4
cdr3_aa: CASSRGQGTEKLFF
cdr3_nt: TGCGCCAGCAGCCGAGGACAGGGTACGGAAAAACTGTTTTTT

v_call: TRBV4-1
clone_size: -
d_call: TRBD2
j_call: TRBJ2-5
cdr3_aa: CASSRHGGGTPQETQYF
cdr3_nt: TGCGCCAGCAGCCGACATGGCGGGGGGACACCTCAAGAGACCCAGTACTTC

v_call: TRBV28
clone_size: once
d_call: -
j_call: TRBJ2-3
cdr3_aa: CASSLIAGADTQYF
cdr3_nt: TGTGCCAGCAGTTTAATCGCAGGGGCAGATACGCAGTATTTT

v_call: TRBV5-4
clone_size: few
d_call: -
j_call: TRBJ2-2
cdr3_aa: CASSLGGHASGELFF
cdr3_nt: TGTGCCAGCAGCTTGGGGGGCCACGCCTCCGGGGAGCTGTTTTTT

v_call: TRBV5-1
clone_size: -
d_call: -
j_call: TRBJ2-3
cdr3_aa: CASSLAPWSGDTQYF
cdr3_nt: TGCGCCAGCAGCTTGGCCCCCTGGAGCGGAGATACGCAGTATTTT

v_call: TRBV7-2
clone_size: -
d_call: TRBD1
j_call: TRBJ2-7
cdr3_aa: CASSTQGALAGEQYF
cdr3_nt: TGTGCCAGCAGTACGCAGGGGGCTCTGGCGGGTGAGCAGTACTTC

v_call: TRBV6-5
clone_size: -
d_call: -
j_call: TRBJ1-1
cdr3_aa: CASNDGGTNTEAFF
cdr3_nt: TGTGCCAGCAACGACGGGGGAACGAACACTGAAGCTTTCTTT

v_call: TRBV5-1
clone_size: -
d_call: TRBD2
j_call: TRBJ2-4
cdr3_aa: CASSSEAGGWGDIQYF
cdr3_nt: TGCGCCAGCAGCTCTGAAGCGGGAGGTTGGGGCGACATTCAGTACTTC

v_call: TRBV20-1
clone_size: once
d_call: -
j_call: TRBJ2-3
cdr3_aa: CSASTSDTQYF
cdr3_nt: TGCAGTGCTAGTACTTCAGATACGCAGTATTTT

v_call: TRBV7-2
clone_size: -
d_call: -
j_call: TRBJ2-7
cdr3_aa: CASSVDTRTEQYF
cdr3_nt: TGTGCCAGCAGCGTCGACACTCGTACGGAGCAGTACTTC